Included here is one TCR beta chain sequence, with context. Antigen: not known. The same CDR3 is also encoded by other DNA sequences in this sample. V was cut by 4 bases and J by 1 base, with 8 bases left in between. This CDR3 is 13 amino acids long. Germline CDR1 is KGHSH and CDR2 is LQKENI. Isolated RNA was reverse transcribed in full, so expressed TCRB transcripts were sequenced. Sequenced by immunoSEQ multiplex PCR; TCRdb stores in-frame clones only, minus some. This table has hundreds of thousands of clones, about a sixth appearing once. The sample originates from a study of beta chain features in type 1 diabetes. Study results and caveats: Type 1 diabetes patients had moderately but significantly shorter TCRB CDR3s in all four CD4+ subsets.

Sequenced input: naive CD4+ T cells from blood. This sequence originates from a man aged 18 to 35 in good health. V gene TRBV18 combines with J gene TRBJ2-7; D ambiguous. CDR3 amino acids: CASSRLDSYEQYF. As DNA, the CDR3 is TGTGCCAGCTCACGTTTGGATTCCTACGAGCAGTACTTC.